Presented here are 19 T cell receptor beta chains from one specimen sequenced in a study of blood T cell repertoires in COVID-19. Assay: immunoSEQ multiplex PCR; the TCRdb copy retains only in-frame clones and omits some. This sample has around 400,000 clones; around nine tenths occur once, and the top ten carry 1.4%. Sequenced input: PBMCs or T cells enriched from blood (not recorded which). The receptors derive from a woman younger than 35 who had been exposed to COVID-19.

This clone was observed once. V is TRBV28 and J is TRBJ1-4; 11 bases map to TRBD1. The ends lost 5 bases at V and 8 bases at J; junction bases unmatched: 13. From germline, CDR1 is MDHEN and CDR2 SYDVKM. This CDR3 spans 17 amino acids. CDR3 sequence (DNA): TGTGCCAGCAGTACTTTATATGGACAGGGGGCTTGGGAAAAACTGTTTTTT. Its translation: CASSTLYGQGAWEKLFF.

As concerns this clone: One end of the junction does not line up with germline, which may come from a read error. The V gene is TRBV6-5, the J gene TRBJ2-7, with a tentative D call TRBD1 (5 bases). The CDR3 is 15 amino acids. Germline V gene lookup returns CDR1 MNHEY and CDR2 SVGAGI. For the CDR3, the DNA is TGTGCCAGCAGTAACTCTGGGGCCGATAGCTACGAGCAGTACTTC. As protein: CASSNSGADSYEQYF.

The V gene is TRBV28, the J gene TRBJ1-4; D perhaps matches TRBD1 (6 bases). Germline V gene lookup returns CDR1 MDHEN and CDR2 SYDVKM. The V and J ends lost 5 bases and 8 bases respectively, with 18 bases between them. The CDR3 contains 15 residues. CDR3 coding DNA: TGTGCCAGCAGTCATGGGAGGGGGGCTGGAGAAAAACTGTTTTTT. Translation gives CASSHGRGAGEKLFF.

The chain joins TRBV18 to TRBJ2-7; D is unclear. V was clipped by 0 bases and J by 6 bases, with 15 bases between them. The CDR3 has 15 amino acids. Per germline, CDR1 KGHSH and CDR2 LQKENI. DNA of the CDR3: TGTGCCAGCTCACCACCTACGCGGTCCGATCTCGAGCAGTACTTC. Amino acids: CASSPPTRSDLEQYF. Full variable domain (remainder filled in from reference TRBV18 and TRBJ2-7): NAGVMQNPRHLVRRRGQEARLRCSPMKGHSHVYWYRQLPEEGLKFMVYLQKENIIDESGMPKERFSAEFPKEGPSILRIQQVVRGDSAAYFCASSPPTRSDLEQYFGPGTRLTVT.

This clone was counted a few times. The chain combines TRBV4-1 with TRBJ2-2; 8 nucleotides agree with TRBD2. CDR3 length: 15 amino acids. The J segment lost 7 bases and the V segment lost 1 base, leaving 5 bases of the junction unmatched. The germline V gene encodes CDR1 MGHRA and CDR2 YSYEKL. The CDR3: CASSQGAGGGGELFF. The DNA of the CDR3 is TGCGCCAGCAGCCAAGGCGCGGGGGGTGGCGGGGAGCTGTTTTTT.

The J gene is TRBJ2-1, the V gene TRBV18, with 10 bases lining up with TRBD1. V lost 3 bases to trimming and J lost 6 bases; unmatched junction nucleotides: 5. The CDR3 spans 15 residues. CDR1 KGHSH and CDR2 LQKENI come from the germline V gene. CDR3 bases: TGTGCCAGCTCACCCAGGACAGGGGGTTCCAATGAGCAGTTCTTC. Its protein product is CASSPRTGGSNEQFF.

V usage is TRBV11-2 and J usage is TRBJ1-2; D ambiguous. Germline V gene data show CDR1 as SGHAT and CDR2 as FQNNGV. The germline V and J ends were trimmed by 0 bases and 7 bases, with 9 bases remaining between them. The CDR3 consists of 13 residues. The CDR3 DNA follows: TGTGCCAGCAGCTTAGACGGGTCGGGTGGCTACACCTTC. Amino acids: CASSLDGSGGYTF.

The J gene is TRBJ1-5, the V gene TRBV28, with 8 bases identical to TRBD1. Trimming cost V 6 bases and J 3 bases; bases outside gene matches: 10. Per the germline V gene, CDR1 is MDHEN and CDR2 is SYDVKM. This CDR3 spans 16 amino acids. This CDR3 reads CASSTQGQGPNQPQHF. The CDR3, as DNA: TGTGCCAGCAGCACCCAAGGACAGGGCCCCAATCAGCCCCAGCATTTT.

This chain connects TRBV2 to TRBJ1-1; 11 bases map to TRBD1. J gave up 5 bases and V 8 bases, and 7 bases lay outside the gene matches. The CDR3 consists of 14 residues. Germline V gene data show CDR1 as SNHLY and CDR2 as FYNNEI. The CDR3 coding sequence is TGTGCCAGCGGATCCGGACAGGGGGCGACTGAAGCTTTCTTT. Protein product: CASGSGQGATEAFF.

This clone was picked up one time. The genes are TRBV28 and TRBJ2-3; D call uncertain. The V gene's germline CDR1 is MDHEN and CDR2 SYDVKM. The ends were cut back, 8 bases at V and 0 bases at J, with 9 bases in the middle. The CDR3 totals 13 residues. The CDR3 DNA reads as TGTGCCAGCGGCCCAGGTAGCACAGATACGCAGTATTTT. It yields the protein CASGPGSTDTQYF.

V and J are TRBV28 and TRBJ2-7; tentatively, D is TRBD1 (6 bases). Trimming pared 6 bases from V and 0 bases from J, leaving 15 bases between. Germline-derived CDR1 and CDR2 are MDHEN and SYDVKM. The length of the CDR3 is 15 residues. The CDR3 protein is CASSPGQQISYEQYF. DNA for the CDR3: TGTGCCAGCAGCCCGGGACAACAAATCTCCTACGAGCAGTACTTC.

The chain uses TRBV28 and TRBJ1-2; the D gene is possibly TRBD1 (5 bases). V was clipped by 2 bases and J by 6 bases, with 10 bases between them. The CDR3 is made up of 13 amino acids. In germline, CDR1 is MDHEN, CDR2 SYDVKM. As DNA, the CDR3 is TGTGCCAGCAGTTTAGGAACAGGCGATGGCTACACCTTC. Translation gives CASSLGTGDGYTF.

CDR3 amino acids: CASSLNRASPYGYTF. The DNA for the CDR3 is TGTGCCAGCAGCTTAAACAGGGCCTCCCCCTATGGCTACACCTTC. V and J are TRBV7-9 and TRBJ1-2; TRBD1 might be the D (6 bases). CDR1 and CDR2 from the germline V gene are SEHNR and FQNEAQ (reference sequence). V was shortened by 2 bases and J by 4 bases, with 14 bases between the two germline ends. The CDR3 has 15 amino acids.

The rearrangement joins TRBV4-1 to TRBJ2-3; 10 bases line up with TRBD2. The CDR3 consists of 17 residues. Trimming cost V 1 base and J 7 bases; bases outside gene matches: 11. Germline assignment: CDR1 MGHRA and CDR2 YSYEKL. CDR3 bases: TGCGCCAGCAGCCAAGGGGCGGCTAGCGGGGGTATTAATACGCAGTATTTT. Its protein is CASSQGAASGGINTQYF.

The chain combines TRBV27 with TRBJ1-6, with D uncertain. CDR1 and CDR2 (germline): MNHEY, SMNVEV (reference sequence). The V and J ends lost 2 bases and 4 bases respectively, with 12 bases between them. This CDR3 region has 16 residues. The CDR3 is CASSLEGIPYNSPLHF. The CDR3 DNA follows: TGTGCCAGCAGTTTAGAGGGAATACCTTATAATTCACCCCTCCACTTT.

V and J are TRBV28 and TRBJ1-6; possibly TRBD1 for D (5 bases). Germline V CDR1 and CDR2: MDHEN, SYDVKM. V was clipped by 7 bases and J by 8 bases, with 15 bases between them. The CDR3 is made up of 14 amino acids. This CDR3 is CASKPQGEDSPLHF. CDR3 in DNA: TGTGCCAGCAAGCCCCAGGGTGAGGATTCACCCCTCCACTTT.

The rearrangement uses TRBV7-9 and TRBJ2-1; TRBD1 is a possible D gene (6 bases). Germline lookup yields CDR1 SEHNR and CDR2 FQNEAQ (reference sequence). Trimming left V 3 bases short and J 7 bases short, with 10 bases between. CDR3 length: 13 residues. CDR3 DNA sequence: TGTGCCAGCAGCTTGCAGGGGACAAATGAGCAGTTCTTC. It translates to CASSLQGTNEQFF.

Remarks on this clone: Other DNA sequences in this sample translate to the same CDR3. V is TRBV13 and J is TRBJ2-5; D not resolved. This CDR3 is 12 amino acids long. V lost 0 bases, J lost 4 bases, and 3 bases lay in between. The germline V gene has CDR1 PRHDT and CDR2 FYEKMQ (reference sequence). This CDR3 is CASSLGRETQYF. In DNA form, the CDR3 reads TGTGCCAGCAGCTTAGGTCGAGAGACCCAGTACTTC.

A single count supports this clone. V gene TRBV2 combines with J gene TRBJ2-7, with 7 bases matching TRBD1. The CDR3 covers 14 residues. J gave up 0 bases and V 6 bases, and 5 bases lay outside the gene matches. Germline V CDR1 and CDR2: SNHLY, FYNNEI. CDR3 DNA sequence: TGTGCCAGCAGACGGACAGGAAGCTCCTACGAGCAGTACTTC. Translated: CASRRTGSSYEQYF.